This TCR beta chain was observed in a study of T cells expressing NK-cell markers. Across the study: Seven sequenced donors out of eight were HCMV-seropositive, one seronegative.

TCRdb processed the 5' RACE reads again and assigns one entry to each CDR3 protein, with no DNA. In all, the sample yields about 550,000 distinct CDR3 sequences. This CDR3 region has 15 residues. CDR1 is ENHRY and CDR2 is SYGVKD in the germline V gene. The TCR was taken from a man aged 18 to 29 in good health. The sample taken for sequencing was blood T cells: a sorted CD56 or NKG2C T cell subset, CD4+ or CD8+ T cells, or bulk PBMC T cells (not recorded which). This chain joins TRBV10-3 and TRBJ2-3; TCRdb's D call of TRBD2 is untestable without DNA. CDR3 residues: CAISRRTSSTDTQYF.